This T cell receptor (beta chain) appears in the sequencing data of a study of vaccination and CD4 T cells after COVID-19. Study as a whole: Participants, all vaccine recipients, received two doses of either BNT162b2 or mRNA-1273. The peptides that stimulated the cells were overlapping spike peptides from SARS-CoV-2, HCoV-NL63, HCoV-OC43 and HCoV-229E.

Cultured CD4+ T-cell DNA underwent Oncomine TCR Beta short-read sequencing. Genomic DNA was extracted from cultured CD4+ T cells. TCRdb fed the PCR reads into MiXCR, producing one record per CDR3 protein. The repertoire holds over 7,500 distinct CDR3 sequences, with under 70% as singletons. CDR1 and CDR2 from the germline V gene are DFQATT and SNEGSKA (reference sequence). The CDR3 is made up of 12 amino acids. V lost 3 bases and J 8 bases, leaving 13 bases between the germline ends. Indicated treatment: approximately nine-day PBMC culture with coronavirus spike peptide pools or control peptides (ViraFEST assay). PBMCs, plated at about 2.2 million per well, were grown in the presence of roughly 9.8 IU/ml IL-2 and 10 ug/ml peptide pools. Regarding this clonotype: Its antigen remains unknown.

This chain uses TRBV20-1 with TRBJ1-2; no definite D call. This sequence originates from a human donor who had recovered from COVID-19. The specimen was CD4+ T cells from blood, cultured in vitro. The CDR3 coding sequence is TGCAGTGCTAGCTCCGGCCAAAACGGCTACACCTTC. Translating gives CSASSGQNGYTF.